The rows below give T cell receptor beta chains drawn from one sample of a study of shared clonotypes between healthy human individuals. Sequencing was performed with immunoSEQ multiplex PCR; in TCRdb, only in-frame clones are kept and a portion is missing. The sample includes roughly 1,100,000 clones, 70% to 80% seen only once; the top ten take about 1.5%. Sample: memory CD4+ T cells sorted from blood. Receptor source: a man aged 18 to 35 in good health. Both conserved end residues are part of each CDR3. A D gene is named only where the DNA matches it firmly. Expanded clones get a size class; other rows say once, few or many, or leave the size out.

-	15	-	TRBV30	TRBJ1-6	TGTGCCTGGAGTGTATGGGGCGCCCCAAATTCACCCCTCCACTTT	CAWSVWGAPNSPLHF
-	16	TRBD2	TRBV4-1	TRBJ2-1	TGCGCCAGCAGCCAGCTCGGACTAGCGGGAGTCAATGAGCAGTTCTTC	CASSQLGLAGVNEQFF
once	12	-	TRBV30	TRBJ2-3	TGTGCCTGGAGCCCCCCTTGGAATACGCAGTATTTT	CAWSPPWNTQYF
-	16	TRBD1	TRBV9	TRBJ2-2	TGTGCCAGCAGCGCTAGACAGGGGAGCATCACCGGGGAGCTGTTTTTT	CASSARQGSITGELFF
-	12	-	TRBV6-5	TRBJ1-4	TGTGCCAGCGGGGCACGGGTTGAAAAACTGTTTTTT	CASGARVEKLFF
-	18	TRBD2	TRBV27	TRBJ2-7	TGTGCCAGCAGTCAAACTAGCGGGAGGGCCGTTTATTTCTACGAGCAGTACTTC	CASSQTSGRAVYFYEQYF
-	15	TRBD2	TRBV5-4	TRBJ2-4	TGTGCCAGCAGCTTGGCCGGGGCGGGGGGAAACATTCAGTACTTC	CASSLAGAGGNIQYF
-	13	-	TRBV10-3	TRBJ1-1	TGTGCCATCAACACGGGGCTGAACACTGAAGCTTTCTTT	CAINTGLNTEAFF
-	18	-	TRBV5-1	TRBJ1-4	TGCGCCAGCAGCTCTCCACCCGGCGGACTAGCAACTAATGAAAAACTGTTTTTT	CASSSPPGGLATNEKLFF
-	15	-	TRBV18	TRBJ1-3	TGTGCCAGCTCACCCGGGACCTTAGGAGGAAACACCATATATTTT	CASSPGTLGGNTIYF
-	15	TRBD1	TRBV7-2	TRBJ1-2	TGTGCCAGCAGCTTAAGGGACAGGGAGCTCTATGGCTACACCTTC	CASSLRDRELYGYTF
-	15	TRBD2	TRBV18	TRBJ2-5	TGTGCCAGCTCACGGGGGACTAGCGGCCAAGAGACCCAGTACTTC	CASSRGTSGQETQYF
-	12	-	TRBV2	TRBJ1-2	TGTGCCAGCATGGAGGGGAGCTATGGCTACACCTTC	CASMEGSYGYTF
-	17	TRBD1	TRBV4-2	TRBJ1-2	TGTGCCAGCAACTTACTGGGACAGGGAGTCCGCATCTATGGCTACACCTTC	CASNLLGQGVRIYGYTF
-	16	TRBD2	TRBV6-6	TRBJ2-3	TGTGCCAGCAGACTTGGACTAGCGGGAGGAACAGATACGCAGTATTTT	CASRLGLAGGTDTQYF
-	17	TRBD1	TRBV18	TRBJ2-3	TGTGCCAGCTCACGATCCGGGACAGGGGCTAGCACAGATACGCAGTATTTT	CASSRSGTGASTDTQYF
-	17	-	TRBV19	TRBJ1-3	TGTGCCAGTAGTATTCGGGGTCTGGGGACCTCTGGAAACACCATATATTTT	CASSIRGLGTSGNTIYF
-	12	TRBD2	TRBV2	TRBJ2-7	TGTGCCAGCAGTGAGGGGGGGTACGAGCAGTACTTC	CASSEGGYEQYF
-	13	-	TRBV2	TRBJ2-1	TGTGCCAGCAGTAGAGACTCCTACAATGAGCAGTTCTTC	CASSRDSYNEQFF
few	13	-	TRBV18	TRBJ1-1	TGTGCCAGCTCTCGGGAGTATATCACTGAAGCTTTCTTT	CASSREYITEAFF
few	16	TRBD1	TRBV5-1	TRBJ2-3	TGCGCCAGCAGCTTGGACGGACAGGGGAGGACAGATACGCAGTATTTT	CASSLDGQGRTDTQYF
-	14	-	TRBV4-1	TRBJ1-1	TGCGCCAGCAGCCACGTCGACAGTAACACTGAAGCTTTCTTT	CASSHVDSNTEAFF
-	15	-	TRBV27	TRBJ1-1	TGTGCCAGCAGTTTACTGGAACGTCGAGGCACTGAAGCTTTCTTT	CASSLLERRGTEAFF
-	16	-	TRBV12-5	TRBJ2-1	TGTGCTAGTGGTCTGGGGGTGCGGTCGGACTACAATGAGCAGTTCTTC	CASGLGVRSDYNEQFF
few	13	-	TRBV30	TRBJ1-1	TGTGCCTGGACCGTAAATGTGGGTACAATCGCTTTCTTT	CAWTVNVGTIAFF
-	18	-	TRBV19	TRBJ1-4	TGTGCCAGTAGTATACCGATCGACAGACAGGCGATTAATGAAAAACTGTTTTTT	CASSIPIDRQAINEKLFF
-	15	-	TRBV5-1	TRBJ1-1	TGCGCCAGCAGCGGCGGAGGGACAATTAACACTGAAGCTTTCTTT	CASSGGGTINTEAFF
-	14	TRBD2	TRBV6-1	TRBJ2-5	TGTGCCAGCAGTTTAGCGGGAGAGAAAAAGACCCAGTACTTC	CASSLAGEKKTQYF
-	12	-	TRBV14	TRBJ1-1	TGTGCCAGCAGCCAAGGCGAATGGGGAGCTTTCTTT	CASSQGEWGAFF
-	14	-	TRBV5-1	TRBJ1-4	TGCGCCAGCAGCTTGAAACAGGGAAGGCAGAAACTGTTTTTT	CASSLKQGRQKLFF